This T cell receptor beta chain was observed in a study of vaccination effects on CD4 cells after COVID-19. The overall study: The median interval between the second dose and post-vaccine sampling was 72 days. Findings and limits, study-wide: Vaccine-induced clones in healthy vaccinees cross-reacted with common cold coronaviruses in only 1 of 255 cases.

Antigen-specific CD4+ T cell clonotypes were called by their expansion after viral peptide-pool culture in ViraFEST. It was after nine to ten days of culture that CD4+ T cells were isolated. All participants had two doses of either the BNT162b2 or mRNA-1273 vaccine. The healthy vaccine recipients, who had no prior SARS-CoV-2 infection, showed negative nucleocapsid antibodies. Cultures had half their medium replaced with IL-2 medium on days 3 and 7. Data came from immunoSEQ multiplex PCR; TCRdb stores just in-frame clones and leaves some out. The sample carries about 46,000 clones, about 76% recorded once. The germline gives CDR1 MNHEY, CDR2 SVGAGI. The V end lost 3 bases, the J end lost 0 bases, and 9 bases lay between the germline ends. The CDR3 is 14 residues long. With regard to this clone: Its antigen is not known.

This specimen consisted of CD4+ T cells from PBMCs cultured with HCoV-OC43 spike peptides, obtained after COVID-19 vaccination. Subset: HCoV-OC43 spike overlapping peptide pool stimulation. V is TRBV6-5 and J is TRBJ2-7, with D unclear. The TCR sequence derives from a human donor who received a COVID-19 vaccine. The CDR3 bases are TGTGCCAGCAGTTATGGGTTAAGCTCCTACGAGCAGTACTTC. Its translation is CASSYGLSSYEQYF.